This TCR beta chain was sequenced during a study of Tregs in tolerant kidney transplant recipients (dated by TCRdb to between 2018 and 2021). Background on the whole study: The transplants used related donors along with nonmyeloablative bone marrow transplantation, and in the human trials mixed chimerism was transient. Before combined kidney and bone marrow transplantation, this study identified donor-specific regulatory T cells using TCRbeta sequencing and then followed those same cells after transplant.

With regard to this clone: Its antigen remains unidentified. Per-base qualities were not stored, and no clone one base away is much larger. This CDR3 is also generated by other DNA sequences in the sample.

CDR1 and CDR2 are drawn from the germline V gene: SGHAT, FQNNGV. Trimming takes 1 base off V and 3 bases off J; junction bases not matched to a gene: 4. The CDR3 contains 15 residues, cysteine and phenylalanine counted. CDR3 DNA only is kept here, 45 bases in frame from base 1. General study outcomes and caveats: Donor-specific Treg expansion exceeded global Treg expansion in tolerant patients, suggesting antigen-driven rather than nonspecific expansion. Expanding Tregs with activated donor B cells appeared to identify the most biologically relevant and donor-specific TCRbeta repertoire. The study was limited by small patient numbers, and the findings need validation in larger populations and under other immunosuppression protocols. Because the PCR primers were changed over time for some patients, nucleotide-level comparison could not be performed across the samples from those patients. Biological reproducibility was not directly addressed, though technical replication error appeared minimal.

Genomic DNA was extracted from sorted cells with the QIAGEN DNeasy Blood and Tissue Kit for TCRbeta CDR3 sequencing. High-throughput TCRbeta CDR3 sequencing was carried out commercially through immunoSEQ, with PCR amplification with bias correction and internal controls included. In the original analysis: Unique productive TCRbeta sequences were defined by CDR3 nucleotide sequence when primers matched and otherwise by CDR3 amino acid sequence together with Vbeta and Jbeta genes. To correct sorting error, sequences shared between sorted populations at a frequency ratio of 2:1 or less were removed; the rest were assigned to the higher population. A sequence was defined as donor-reactive if the sequence was expanded at least 5-fold in CFSE-low cells compared with unstimulated cells and had a frequency of at least 0.01% in CFSE-low cells. Jensen-Shannon divergence, calculated on the top 100 TCRbeta sequences ranked by frequency, was used to quantify repertoire divergence. When a sample had multiple sequencing runs, each run was corrected for sorting error separately and the runs were then pooled. This immuneACCESS table, as held by TCRdb, lists in-frame sequences with V and J called but not all clones. Of the missing ones, under half trace to an unresolved V gene in checked studies; the others have no known cause. The V and J calls and clone size were taken over from that table, and D and trimming were inferred from the DNA. Here the sample has fewer than 100,000 clones; approximately 93% occur a single time. The ten largest account for 0.35% to 0.55% of the sample.

The time point label here, explained by the study, means: blood sample drawn before combined kidney and bone marrow transplant. Unstimulated Tregs (CD4+CD25+CD127-), CD4+ non-Tregs (CD4+CD25-), CD4 and CD8 cells were FACS-sorted from thawed PBMCs. Patients were a few combined kidney and bone marrow transplant recipients from the ITN036ST trial, and only these trial subjects had samples available. Healthy control blood was processed to PBMCs with a Ficoll density gradient and then cryopreserved, whereas patient PBMCs were collected both before and after transplant. Here the chain combines TRBV11-2 and TRBJ2-7; 9 nucleotides in the junction match TRBD1. This TCR derives from a human donor who received a combined kidney and bone marrow transplant. The sample in question was CD4+ T cells from blood, obtained before the transplant. CDR3 protein: CASSLALGQGYEQYF. Here is the DNA: TGTGCCAGCAGCTTAGCCCTGGGACAGGGCTACGAGCAGTACTTC.